This T cell receptor (beta chain) comes out of a study of blood T cell repertoires in COVID-19. For the study at large: Both acute and convalescent COVID-19 samples were obtained from the United States, Italy and Spain. PBMCs, B-cell-depleted T cells, or T cells provided the cDNA or gDNA that made up the material.

This clone was recorded only once. There are 13 residues in the CDR3. Between the trimmed V and J ends, which lost 1 base and 4 bases, there was a span of 6 bases. CDR1 is SGHNT and CDR2 is YYREEE in the germline V gene (reference sequence). In the authors' methods: By means of reference gene primer amplification, nucleated cell counts were estimated. TCRdb keeps only in-frame clones here, not all; method: immunoSEQ multiplex PCR. Clone size and V and J calls were adopted from that table, with D and trimming inferred from the DNA. Counted here are roughly 700,000 clones, 90% occurring once; the ten biggest clones make up roughly 0.25%.

The clonotype originates from a young woman with acute or convalescent COVID-19. This sequence joins TRBV5-4 and TRBJ1-3; D gene ambiguous. Sequencing was carried out using peripheral blood. CDR3 in amino acids: CASSLMAGNTIYF. DNA for the CDR3: TGTGCCAGCAGCTTGATGGCCGGAAACACCATATATTTT. The variable domain in full, with the rest retrieved from reference TRBV5-4 and TRBJ1-3, is ETGVTQSPTHLIKTRGQQVTLRCSSQSGHNTVSWYQQALGQGPQFIFQYYREEENGRGNFPPRFSGLQFPNYSSELNVNALELDDSALYLCASSLMAGNTIYFGEGSWLTVV.